Shown below are 2 T cell receptor beta chains from a single sample sequenced in a study of blood T cell repertoires in COVID-19. Sequenced by immunoSEQ multiplex PCR; TCRdb stores in-frame clones only, minus some. In the table there are about 210,000 clones, 80% to 85% of which are singletons. What was sequenced was PBMCs or T cells enriched from blood (not recorded which). The receptors stem from a woman aged 50 to 60 with acute COVID-19.

This clone has only a few counts. The rearrangement links TRBV12-3 or TRBV12-4 to TRBJ2-3; the D is unclear. This CDR3 has 12 residues. V lost 3 bases and J lost 5, with 6 bases in between. The CDR3 sequence is CASSFGRDTQYF. CDR3 DNA: TGTGCCAGCAGTTTTGGTAGAGATACGCAGTATTTT.

The chain has TRBV20-1 and TRBJ1-4; D not certain. Per germline, CDR1 DFQATT and CDR2 SNEGSKA (reference sequence). The CDR3 is made up of 12 amino acids. Trimming stripped 3 bases from V and 10 bases from J, with 12 bases between. CDR3 nucleotide sequence: TGCAGTGCTAGTCAAGGAGGTGGAAAACTGTTTTTT. Translating gives CSASQGGGKLFF.